The 31 T cell receptor beta chains given below trace back to one sample, sequenced in a study of T cells in Graves' hyperthyroidism and ophthalmopathy. Amplification targeted TCR beta CDR3 regions from RNA transcripts. TCR CDR3 underwent first-round RT-PCR with the HTBI primer set. A single record per CDR3 protein comes from TCRdb applying MiXCR to the multiplex PCR reads. The sample lists 450,000 to 650,000 distinct CDR3 sequences; under 20% were seen once. The specimen sequenced was blood. The receptors derive from a young woman with Graves' ophthalmopathy.

On this clonotype itself: Compared with germline, one end of the junction differs, possibly owing to a read error. V is TRBV2 and J is TRBJ2-3, with D possibly matching TRBD1 (5 bases). Germline V gene data show CDR1 as SNHLY and CDR2 as FYNNEI. This CDR3 region has 14 residues. The CDR3 DNA is TGTGCCAGCAGGGGGCAGGGTAGCACAGGTACGCAGTATTTT. This sequence encodes CASRGQGSTGTQYF.

This clonotype was counted at least ten times. The V gene is TRBV2, the J gene TRBJ1-2; D is possibly TRBD1 (5 bases). Germline loops: CDR1 SNHLY, CDR2 FYNNEI. This CDR3 region has 12 residues. Trimming stripped 5 bases from V and 4 bases from J, with 8 bases between. CDR3 bases: TGTGCCAGCAGTCGGGACGGCTATGGCTACACCTTC. Translated, it gives CASSRDGYGYTF.

This clonotype was seen a few times. The V call is TRBV6-1, the J call TRBJ2-2, with D perhaps TRBD1 (5 bases). The CDR3 is 13 residues long. Germline V lookup: CDR1 MNHNS, CDR2 SASEGT. The V end lost 6 bases, the J end lost 5 bases, and 10 bases lay between the germline ends. Here the CDR3 reads CASRTTATGELFF. CDR3 in DNA: TGTGCCAGCAGGACGACAGCGACCGGGGAGCTGTTTTTT.

This clonotype showed up many times. J is TRBJ1-2 and V is TRBV28, with 11 bases identical to TRBD1. J was trimmed by 7 bases and V by 5 bases; bases with no gene match: 6. The CDR3 contains 14 residues. Germline lookup yields CDR1 MDHEN and CDR2 SYDVKM. This CDR3 is CASSPGTGGGGYTF. CDR3 DNA sequence: TGTGCCAGCAGTCCGGGGACAGGGGGAGGTGGCTACACCTTC.

This chain uses TRBV29-1 with TRBJ1-1; the match to TRBD1 covers 7 bases. The CDR3 consists of 12 residues. Unmatched junction bases numbered 5, after V lost 5 bases and J lost 5 bases. Germline V gives CDR1 SQVTM, CDR2 ANQGSEA. In DNA form, the CDR3 reads TGCAGCGTTTATAGCAGGGGGACTGAAGCTTTCTTT. Translation gives CSVYSRGTEAFF.

The table lists this clonotype with a few counts. The rearrangement uses TRBV20-1 and TRBJ2-3; D is unresolved. Trimming cost V 6 bases and J 5 bases, with 9 bases left between them. CDR1 is DFQATT, CDR2 SNEGSKA, per germline (reference sequence). This CDR3 contains 11 residues. CDR3 nucleotides: TGCAGTGCGACGTTAGGAGATACGCAGTATTTT. It codes for CSATLGDTQYF.

This clonotype was counted between two and nine times. V and J are TRBV20-1 and TRBJ2-1; D might be TRBD1 or TRBD2, each matching 5 bases. Trimming took 1 base from V and 14 from J, leaving 24 bases between them. This CDR3 has 15 amino acids. Germline CDR1 is DFQATT and CDR2 is SNEGSKA (reference sequence). The CDR3 region is CSARGYFRGPLLEFF. DNA for the CDR3: TGCAGTGCTAGAGGGTATTTCCGGGGCCCACTTCTTGAGTTCTTC.

This clonotype was counted only a few times. The germline gene is not matched at one end of the junction; a read error may be the cause. J is TRBJ2-7 and V is TRBV6-5, with a tentative D call TRBD1 (6 bases). There are 16 residues in the CDR3. Germline CDR1 MNHEY, CDR2 SVGAGI. CDR3 residues: CTSSYSTGIGGYEQYF. The CDR3 DNA reads as TGTACCAGCAGTTACTCTACCGGCATAGGGGGTTACGAGCAGTACTTC.

CDR3 nucleotides: TGTGCCAGCAGCTCCGGGACTCCGGTTACGCAGTATTTT. It yields the protein CASSSGTPVTQYF. This chain uses TRBV9 with TRBJ2-3, with D possibly TRBD2 on 6 matching bases. Germline CDR1 SGDLS, CDR2 YYNGEE. V shed 4 bases and J shed 8 bases, with 14 bases lying between them. The CDR3 has 13 amino acids.

This sequence joins TRBV9 and TRBJ2-1; D tentatively reads TRBD1 or TRBD2 (5 bases each). The CDR3 length is 18 residues. CDR1 and CDR2 from the germline V gene are SGDLS and YYNGEE. Trimming stripped 0 bases from V and 6 bases from J, with 22 bases between. CDR3 sequence: CASSVGSGGLLYGNEQFF. CDR3 nucleotide sequence: TGTGCCAGCAGCGTAGGGTCTGGGGGTTTGTTATACGGCAATGAGCAGTTCTTC.

A note on this clonotype: The junction and the germline gene differ at one end; a read error may be behind it. The chain uses TRBV2 and TRBJ1-1; weak D call: TRBD1 (5 bases). Germline V gives CDR1 SNHLY, CDR2 FYNNEI. This CDR3 comprises 14 residues. CDR3 region: CASGEQDMNTEAFF. As DNA, the CDR3 is TGTGCCAGCGGTGAACAGGATATGAACACTGAAGCTTTCTTT.

This clonotype was observed at least ten times. The chain combines TRBV6-1 with TRBJ2-3, with 10 bases that match TRBD2. Germline loops: CDR1 MNHNS, CDR2 SASEGT. V gave up 5 bases and J gave up 0 bases; unmatched junction bases: 5. CDR3 length: 16 residues. CDR3 protein: CASSSKLAGSTDTQYF. The CDR3 coding sequence is TGTGCCAGCAGTTCGAAACTAGCGGGGAGCACAGATACGCAGTATTTT.

This clonotype came up many times. This chain uses TRBV2 with TRBJ2-3; perhaps TRBD2 as D (6 bases). V lost 4 bases, J lost 6 bases, and 8 bases lay in between. The germline V gene encodes CDR1 SNHLY and CDR2 FYNNEI. The CDR3 consists of 12 residues. The CDR3 DNA reads as TGTGCCAGCAGTGCGGGGGTGGATACGCAGTATTTT. Translated: CASSAGVDTQYF. Complete variable domain (other parts from reference TRBV2 and TRBJ2-3): EPEVTQTPSHQVTQMGQEVILRCVPISNHLYFYWYRQILGQKVEFLVSFYNNEISEKSEIFDDQFSVERPDGSNFTLKIRSTKLEDSAMYFCASSAGVDTQYFGPGTRLTVL.

As to this clonotype: Its ends do not fully match the called genes, so a read error is possible. This chain connects TRBV4-3 to TRBJ2-1; 11 positions agree with TRBD1. CDR3 length: 17 amino acids. Germline CDR1 is LGHNA and CDR2 is YSLEER. CDR3 loop: CASSQGGQGAGYNEQFF. The CDR3 region has the DNA TGCGCCAGCAGTCAAGGCGGACAGGGGGCGGGCTACAATGAGCAGTTCTTC.

A few counts support this clonotype. The V and J genes are TRBV20-1 and TRBJ2-1; 10 bases align to TRBD2. The ends lost 4 bases at V and 3 bases at J; junction bases unmatched: 3. CDR3 size: 14 residues. Germline V gives CDR1 DFQATT, CDR2 SNEGSKA (reference sequence). The CDR3 spells CSAKTSGDYNEQFF. CDR3 DNA: TGCAGTGCTAAAACTAGCGGGGACTACAATGAGCAGTTCTTC.

The table lists this clonotype with many counts. The chain has TRBV28 and TRBJ1-2; possible D gene TRBD1, 5 bases. The CDR3 is made up of 12 amino acids. V dropped 7 bases and J dropped 2 bases, with 8 bases sitting between them. Germline CDR1 and CDR2: MDHEN and SYDVKM. CDR3 sequence: CASTDRNYGYTF. In DNA form, the CDR3 reads TGTGCCAGCACCGACAGAAACTATGGCTACACCTTC.

A word on this clonotype: Given a much more abundant clone one base away, this may be a read error. J is TRBJ1-1 and V is TRBV6-1; a possible D gene is TRBD1 (6 bases). This CDR3 comprises 15 residues. CDR1 and CDR2 from the germline V gene are MNHNS and SASEGT. The DNA of the CDR3 is TGTGTCAGCAGTGAACAGGGCGCAATGAACACTGAAGCTTTCTTT. It codes for CVSSEQGAMNTEAFF.

In its sample, this clonotype was seen many times. This chain uses TRBV20-1 with TRBJ2-5; 11 nucleotides align to TRBD2. V gave up 5 bases and J gave up 5 bases; unmatched junction bases: 7. This CDR3 is 14 amino acids long. Germline-derived CDR1 and CDR2 are DFQATT and SNEGSKA (reference sequence). The CDR3 DNA sequence: TGCAGTGCTGGACGACTAGCGGGGTTGGAGACCCAGTACTTC. The encoded protein is CSAGRLAGLETQYF.

The J gene is TRBJ1-2, the V gene TRBV20-1, with a tentative D call TRBD1 (5 bases). This CDR3 is 17 amino acids long. The V gene's germline CDR1 is DFQATT and CDR2 SNEGSKA (reference sequence). V was clipped by 0 bases and J by 4 bases, with 21 bases between them. This CDR3 is CSARDTESDRALYGYTF. CDR3 coding DNA: TGCAGTGCTAGAGACACAGAAAGCGACAGAGCCCTCTATGGCTACACCTTC.

The V and J genes are TRBV4-1 and TRBJ2-1, with TRBD2 matching over 10 bases. This CDR3 contains 16 residues. With V trimmed by 4 bases and J by 3 bases, 6 bases remained unmatched. The germline V gene has CDR1 MGHRA and CDR2 YSYEKL. This CDR3 reads CASSPASGSDYNEQFF. Written as DNA, the CDR3 is TGCGCCAGCAGCCCGGCTAGCGGGAGCGACTACAATGAGCAGTTCTTC.

A single count supports this clonotype. One end of the junction is discordant with germline, which a read error may explain. The chain employs TRBV24-1 and TRBJ2-3; D remains ambiguous. The CDR3 is 16 amino acids. The V gene's germline CDR1 is KGHDR and CDR2 SFDVKD. CDR3 nucleotide sequence: TGTGCCGCCAGTGACCCCGTCCGATTTCCCACAGATACGCAGTATTTT. The encoded protein is CAASDPVRFPTDTQYF.

This clonotype was recorded at least ten times. The chain joins TRBV28 to TRBJ2-7; D tentatively reads TRBD1 or TRBD2 (6 bases each). Germline loops: CDR1 MDHEN, CDR2 SYDVKM. Trimming cost V 0 bases and J 2 bases, with 8 bases left between them. The CDR3 totals 14 residues. The DNA for the CDR3 is TGTGCCAGCAGTTTATGGGGGGGCACCTACGAGCAGTACTTC. Protein product: CASSLWGGTYEQYF.

Points on this clonotype: Its ends do not fully match the called genes, so a read error is possible. V is TRBV7-7 and J is TRBJ2-5; D is uncertain. CDR3 size: 14 residues. Germline CDR1 SSHAT, CDR2 FNYEAQ (reference sequence). The CDR3 sequence is CASSPLGPGETQYF. The CDR3 region has the DNA TGTGCTAGCAGCCCACTCGGACCAGGCGAGACCCAGTACTTC.

The chain uses TRBV5-1 and TRBJ2-1; D possibly corresponds to TRBD2 (6 bases). V lost 3 bases and J 7 bases, leaving 8 bases between the germline ends. The V gene's germline CDR1 is SGHRS and CDR2 YFSETQ. The CDR3 loop spans 12 amino acids. CDR3 region: CASSWTKNEQFF. The CDR3 DNA reads TGCGCCAGCAGCTGGACTAAAAATGAGCAGTTCTTC.

Comments on this clonotype: A much bigger clone sits one base away, suggesting this may be a read error. The CDR3 does not close with the conserved phenylalanine or tryptophan, likely indicating a read error. This chain connects TRBV6-2 or TRBV6-3 to TRBJ2-6, with D unclear. Trimming stripped 5 bases from V and 4 bases from J, with 15 bases between. The CDR3 runs 16 residues. Looked up from germline, CDR1 is MNHEY and CDR2 is SVGEGT. CDR3: CASSPTVIGGANVLTL. CDR3 in DNA: TGTGCCAGCAGTCCCACAGTAATAGGCGGGGCCAACGTCCTGACTCTC.

The V call is TRBV4-1, the J call TRBJ1-6; 8 nucleotides agree with TRBD1. V lost 0 bases, J lost 7 bases, and 14 bases stayed unmatched. This CDR3 is built from 19 residues. Germline assignment: CDR1 MGHRA and CDR2 YSYEKL. For the CDR3, the DNA is TGCGCCAGCAGCCAAGATATACAGGGGGTCATTTCTCCCAATTCACCCCTCCACTTT. Its protein product is CASSQDIQGVISPNSPLHF.

There are many counts of this clonotype. The chain couples TRBV28 to TRBJ2-3; 7 nucleotides line up with TRBD1. V dropped 3 bases and J dropped 7; count of bases not matched to a gene: 7. CDR1 is MDHEN, CDR2 SYDVKM, per germline. This CDR3 is 14 amino acids long. CDR3 DNA: TGTGCCAGCAGTTTTTTTGAGGGGGCATATACGCAGTATTTT. It translates to CASSFFEGAYTQYF.

This clonotype was recorded at least ten times. This chain uses TRBV6-5 with TRBJ2-1; perhaps TRBD2 as D (6 bases). Trimming cost V 0 bases and J 3 bases, with 12 bases left between them. Germline CDR1 and CDR2: MNHEY and SVGAGI. This CDR3 is 16 amino acids long. The CDR3 loop is CASSYSWGEGYNEQFF. CDR3 DNA: TGTGCCAGCAGTTACTCTTGGGGGGAAGGCTACAATGAGCAGTTCTTC.

This clonotype was observed once. With a much larger clone just one base away, this may be a read error. This rearrangement joins TRBV30 to TRBJ2-2, with D possibly TRBD2 on 5 matching bases. CDR3 size: 13 residues. The V gene's germline CDR1 is GTSNPN and CDR2 SVGIG (reference sequence). The CDR3 coding sequence is TGTGCCTGGAGGCACACGAACACCGGGGAGCTGTCTTTT. This translates into CAWRHTNTGELSF.

This clonotype was counted at least ten times. The V and J genes are TRBV20-1 and TRBJ2-3; 13 bases agree with TRBD2. The length of the CDR3 is 17 residues. Germline CDR1 reads DFQATT; CDR2 reads SNEGSKA (reference sequence). The V and J ends lost 5 bases and 9 bases, in that order; junction bases with no gene match: 17. The CDR3 sequence is CSAGQALAGGPDATQYF. The CDR3 coding sequence is TGCAGTGCTGGTCAAGCACTAGCGGGGGGGCCAGACGCCACGCAGTATTTT.

CDR3 coding DNA: TGTGCCAGCAGCATATCAGGGGGCGGCTACACCTTC. It specifies CASSISGGGYTF. The chain recombines TRBV7-6 with TRBJ1-2; TRBD1 aligns across 8 bases. The germline V gene has CDR1 SGHVS and CDR2 FNYEAQ. The length of the CDR3 is 12 residues. J was trimmed by 8 bases and V by 5 bases; bases with no gene match: 4. Based on the CDR3 plus reference TRBV7-6 and TRBJ1-2, the full variable domain is GAGVSQSPRYKVTKRGQDVALRCDPISGHVSLYWYRQALGQGPEFLTYFNYEAQQDKSGLPNDRFSAERPEGSISTLTIQRTEQRDSAMYRCASSISGGGYTFGSGTRLTVV.